This T cell receptor (beta chain) was recorded in a study of OX40 agonist ivuxolimab in advanced cancers. Overall study context: Patients with hepatocellular carcinoma, melanoma, renal cell or head and neck cancer made up the dose-escalation patients. The eligibility criteria allowed prior anti-PD-1, anti-PD-L1 or anti-CTLA-4 therapy, and approximately 40% had some.

The data were produced by immunoSEQ multiplex PCR, yet TCRdb's version contains in-frame clones alone and is incomplete. This table holds under 85,000 clones, about 87% found once. V was clipped by 4 bases and J by 2 bases, with 15 bases between them. Germline CDR1 and CDR2: SGHVS and FQNEAQ. The CDR3 has 15 amino acids. This TCR derives from an adult with an advanced solid tumor such as melanoma, head and neck, liver or kidney cancer. J is TRBJ2-7 and V is TRBV7-8, with TRBD1 as a possible D gene (6 bases). Source: CD4+ or CD8+ T cells sorted from blood, taken in a trial of the OX40 agonist ivuxolimab. The chain's CDR3 is CASSSGQSLTYEQYF. DNA of the CDR3: TGTGCCAGCAGCTCTGGACAGAGTCTCACCTACGAGCAGTACTTC. The full variable domain, rest sourced from reference TRBV7-8 and TRBJ2-7, is GAGVSQSPRYKVAKRGQDVALRCDPISGHVSLFWYQQALGQGPEFLTYFQNEAQLDKSGLPSDRFFAERPEGSVSTLKIQRTQQEDSAVYLCASSSGQSLTYEQYFGPGTRLTVT.